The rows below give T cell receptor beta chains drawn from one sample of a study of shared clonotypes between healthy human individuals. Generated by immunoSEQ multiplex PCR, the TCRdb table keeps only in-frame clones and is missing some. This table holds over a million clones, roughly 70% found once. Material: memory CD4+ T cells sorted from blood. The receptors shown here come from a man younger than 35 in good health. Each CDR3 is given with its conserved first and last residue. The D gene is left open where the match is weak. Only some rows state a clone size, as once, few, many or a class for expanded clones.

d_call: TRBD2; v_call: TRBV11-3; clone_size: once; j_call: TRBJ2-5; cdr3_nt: TGTGCCAGCAGCTTAATGGGGGGGACAGAGACCCAGTACTTC; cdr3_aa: CASSLMGGTETQYF
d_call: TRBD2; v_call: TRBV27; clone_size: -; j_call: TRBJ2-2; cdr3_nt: TGTGCCAGCAGCCAGCTAGCGGGGGGCATTAGTCCCGGGGAGCTGTTTTTT; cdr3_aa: CASSQLAGGISPGELFF
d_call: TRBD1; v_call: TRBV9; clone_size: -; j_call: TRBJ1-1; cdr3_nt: TGTGCCAGCAGCGTAGGACAGGGTGGAGACACTGAAGCTTTCTTT; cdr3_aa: CASSVGQGGDTEAFF
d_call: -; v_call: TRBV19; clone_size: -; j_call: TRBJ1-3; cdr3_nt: TGTGCCAGTAGTATGGGACGGCTCTCTGGAAACACCATATATTTT; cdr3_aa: CASSMGRLSGNTIYF
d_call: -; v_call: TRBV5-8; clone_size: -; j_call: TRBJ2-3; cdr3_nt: TGTGCCAGCAGCCCTCCAGGGAAGGTTAAAGATACGCAGTATTTT; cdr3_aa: CASSPPGKVKDTQYF
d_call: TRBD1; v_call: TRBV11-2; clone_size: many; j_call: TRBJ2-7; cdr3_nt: TGTGCCAGCAGCTTCACAGGGGGCTCCTACGAGCAGTACTTC; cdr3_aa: CASSFTGGSYEQYF
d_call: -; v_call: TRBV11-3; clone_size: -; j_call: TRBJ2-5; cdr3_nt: TGTGCCAGCAGCAGGGGGACGCAAGAGACCCAGTACTTC; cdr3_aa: CASSRGTQETQYF
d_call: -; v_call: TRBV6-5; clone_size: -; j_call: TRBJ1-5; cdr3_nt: TGTGCCAGCAGTGTAGGGGAGGGGGTTAGCCCCCAGCATTTT; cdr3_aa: CASSVGEGVSPQHF
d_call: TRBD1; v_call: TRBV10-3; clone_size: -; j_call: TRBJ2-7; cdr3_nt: TGTGCCATCAGTTCCGGGACAGGGAAACAAGGGGAGCAGTACTTC; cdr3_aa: CAISSGTGKQGEQYF
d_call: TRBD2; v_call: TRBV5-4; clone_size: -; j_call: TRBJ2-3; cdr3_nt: TGTGCCAGCAGGCCCAGCGGGGGGGCAACAGATACGCAGTATTTT; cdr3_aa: CASRPSGGATDTQYF
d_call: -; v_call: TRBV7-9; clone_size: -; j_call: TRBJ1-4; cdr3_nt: TGTGCCAGCTGCCAGGGTGCAACTAATGAAAAACTGTTTTTT; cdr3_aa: CASCQGATNEKLFF
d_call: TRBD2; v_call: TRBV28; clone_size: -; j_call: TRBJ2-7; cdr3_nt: TGTGCCAGCAGTTATTTAACCCCCTCGGGGACTAGCCGCTACGAGCAGTACTTC; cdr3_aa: CASSYLTPSGTSRYEQYF
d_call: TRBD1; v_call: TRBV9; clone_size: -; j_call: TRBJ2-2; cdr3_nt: TGTGCCAGCAGCACGGGACAGTGGGCCGGGGAGCTGTTTTTT; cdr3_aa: CASSTGQWAGELFF
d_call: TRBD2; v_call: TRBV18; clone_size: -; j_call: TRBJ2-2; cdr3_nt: TGTGCCAGCTCGCCCAGGGAGGGGACGACCGGGGAGCTGTTTTTT; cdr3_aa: CASSPREGTTGELFF
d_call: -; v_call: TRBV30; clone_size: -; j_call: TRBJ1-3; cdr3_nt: TGTGCCTGGAGTACCCAGTCTGGAAACACCATATATTTT; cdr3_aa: CAWSTQSGNTIYF
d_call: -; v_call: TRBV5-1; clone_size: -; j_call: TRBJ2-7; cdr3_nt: TGCGCCAGCAGCGAGACCCCGGAGGGACGGAGCGAGCAGTACTTC; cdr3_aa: CASSETPEGRSEQYF
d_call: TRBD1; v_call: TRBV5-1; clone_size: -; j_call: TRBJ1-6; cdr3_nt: TGCGCCAGCAGCTCACAGGGGGCAGGATCACCCCTCCACTTT; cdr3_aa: CASSSQGAGSPLHF
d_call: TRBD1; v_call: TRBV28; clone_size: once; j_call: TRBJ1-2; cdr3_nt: TGTGCCAGCAGCCCAGGGGGGTCAGGCTATGGCTACACCTTC; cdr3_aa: CASSPGGSGYGYTF
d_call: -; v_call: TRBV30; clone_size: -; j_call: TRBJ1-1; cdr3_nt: TGTGCCTGGAGAGAGGGCCCCAACACTGAAGCTTTCTTT; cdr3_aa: CAWREGPNTEAFF
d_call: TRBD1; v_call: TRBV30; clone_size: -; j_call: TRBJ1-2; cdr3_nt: TGTGCCTGGAGTGTACAGGGGGCTCATGGCTACACCTTC; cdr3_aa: CAWSVQGAHGYTF
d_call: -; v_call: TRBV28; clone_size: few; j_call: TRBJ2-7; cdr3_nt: TGTGCCACCTTGGACAGCTTCTCCTACGAGCAGTACTTC; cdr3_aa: CATLDSFSYEQYF
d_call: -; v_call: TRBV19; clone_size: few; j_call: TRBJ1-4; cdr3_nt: TGTGCCAGTAGTATACGGGGGTCAACTAATGAAAAACTGTTTTTT; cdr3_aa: CASSIRGSTNEKLFF
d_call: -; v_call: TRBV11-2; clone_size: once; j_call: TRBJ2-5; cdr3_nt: TGTGCCAGCAGCTTAGGAGTCGGGGAGACCCAGTACTTC; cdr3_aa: CASSLGVGETQYF
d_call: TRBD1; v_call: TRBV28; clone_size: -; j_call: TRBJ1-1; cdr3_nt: TGTGCCAGCAGCCGAGGGGACAGGGTGGCCACTGAAGCTTTCTTT; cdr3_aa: CASSRGDRVATEAFF
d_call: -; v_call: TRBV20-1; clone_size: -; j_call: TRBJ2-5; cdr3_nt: TGCAGTGCTAGAGAGGGCCCGGCCCAGTACTTC; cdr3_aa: CSAREGPAQYF
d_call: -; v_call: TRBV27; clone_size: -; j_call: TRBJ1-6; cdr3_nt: TGTGCCAGCAGCCCAGATGGGTATTCACCCCTCCACTTT; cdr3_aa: CASSPDGYSPLHF
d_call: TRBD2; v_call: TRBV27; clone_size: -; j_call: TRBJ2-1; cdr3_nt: TGTGCCAGCAGTGCAGGACTAGCGGGTACAAATGAGCAGTTCTTC; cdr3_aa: CASSAGLAGTNEQFF
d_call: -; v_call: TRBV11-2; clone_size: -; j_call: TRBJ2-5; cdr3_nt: TGTGCCAGCAGCCGGACCGGGACACAAGAGACCCAGTACTTC; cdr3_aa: CASSRTGTQETQYF
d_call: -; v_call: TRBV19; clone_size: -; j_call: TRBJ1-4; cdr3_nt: TGTGCCAGTGCTCACTCAAATTACCTGGGGCACAGGGACGGAGCCTGGCAACTGTTTTTT; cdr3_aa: CASAHSNYLGHRDGAWQLFF
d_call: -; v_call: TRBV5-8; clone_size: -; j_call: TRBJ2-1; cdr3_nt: TGTGCCAGCAGCTTGGACCAGCGGAATGAGCAGTTCTTC; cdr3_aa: CASSLDQRNEQFF
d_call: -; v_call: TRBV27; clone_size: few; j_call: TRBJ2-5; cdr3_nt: TGTGCCAGCAGTTTCTACAGGGAAGAGACCCAGTACTTC; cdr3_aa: CASSFYREETQYF
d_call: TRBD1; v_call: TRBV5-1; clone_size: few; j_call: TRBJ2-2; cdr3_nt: TGCGCCAGCAGCTTTGGACAGGGGAACACCGGGGAGCTGTTTTTT; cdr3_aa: CASSFGQGNTGELFF
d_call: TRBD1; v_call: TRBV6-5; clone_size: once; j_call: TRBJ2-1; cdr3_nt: TGTGCCAGCAGCCCCATCGGGACAGGGTTTCATGAGCAGTTCTTC; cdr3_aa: CASSPIGTGFHEQFF
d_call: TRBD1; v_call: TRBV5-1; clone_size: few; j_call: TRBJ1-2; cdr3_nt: TGCGCCAGCAGCTTGGAGGGGACAGTACAATATGGCTACACCTTC; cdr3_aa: CASSLEGTVQYGYTF
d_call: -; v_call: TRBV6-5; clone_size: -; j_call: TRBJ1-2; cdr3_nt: TGTGCCAGCAGATCCGGGGGTTACTATGGCTACACCTTC; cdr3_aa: CASRSGGYYGYTF
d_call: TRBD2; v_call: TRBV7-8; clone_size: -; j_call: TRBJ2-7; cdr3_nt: TGTGCCACCATACCAGGGTCAGCGGGAGTGGGCGAGCAGTACTTC; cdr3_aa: CATIPGSAGVGEQYF
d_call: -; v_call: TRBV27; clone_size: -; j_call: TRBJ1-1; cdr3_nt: TGTGCCAGCAGATTTAGGGCGAACACTGAAGCTTTCTTT; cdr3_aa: CASRFRANTEAFF
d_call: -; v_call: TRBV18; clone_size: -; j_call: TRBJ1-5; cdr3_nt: TGTGCCAGCTCACCAGGACAGCCCAAGTATAGCAATCAGCCCCAGCATTTT; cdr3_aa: CASSPGQPKYSNQPQHF
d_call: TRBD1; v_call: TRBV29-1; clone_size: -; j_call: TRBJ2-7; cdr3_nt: TGCAGCGTTGTAGTGGCAGGGGGAAGCGAGCAGTACTTC; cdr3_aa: CSVVVAGGSEQYF
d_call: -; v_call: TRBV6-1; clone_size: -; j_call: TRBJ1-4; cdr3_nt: TGTGCCAGCAGTGAAGTATGGATCGCCACACTCGGCGAAAAACTGTTTTTT; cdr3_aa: CASSEVWIATLGEKLFF
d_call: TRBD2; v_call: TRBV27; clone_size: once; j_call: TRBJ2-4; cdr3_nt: TGTGCCAGCAGTTTATCGAAGATTGGCGGGGGGTTGGCCAAAAACATTCAGTACTTC; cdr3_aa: CASSLSKIGGGLAKNIQYF
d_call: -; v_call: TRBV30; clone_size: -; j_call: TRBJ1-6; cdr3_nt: TGTGCCTGGAAAAGGGACCATCTCGGTATAGCCCTCCACTTT; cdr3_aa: CAWKRDHLGIALHF
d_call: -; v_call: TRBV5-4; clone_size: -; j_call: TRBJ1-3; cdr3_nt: TGTGCCAGCAGCTCCGGGATGGCAGGCTCTGGAAACACCATATATTTT; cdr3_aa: CASSSGMAGSGNTIYF
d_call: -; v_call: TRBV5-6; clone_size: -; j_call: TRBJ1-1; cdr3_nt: TGTGCCAGCAGCTTGGTTGGCCTAACTCACACTGAAGCTTTCTTT; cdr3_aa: CASSLVGLTHTEAFF
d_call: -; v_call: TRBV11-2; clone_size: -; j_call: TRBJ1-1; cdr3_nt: TGTGCCAGCAGCTACGGGGCGAACACTGAAGCTTTCTTT; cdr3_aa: CASSYGANTEAFF
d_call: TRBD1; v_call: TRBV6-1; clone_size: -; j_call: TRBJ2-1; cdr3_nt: TGTGCCAGCAGTGAGGTTGGGGACAGCTTCAGCAATGAGCAGTTCTTC; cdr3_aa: CASSEVGDSFSNEQFF
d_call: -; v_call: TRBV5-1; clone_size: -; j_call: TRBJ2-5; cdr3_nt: TGCGCCAGCAGCTTTTACGAGACCCAGTACTTC; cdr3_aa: CASSFYETQYF
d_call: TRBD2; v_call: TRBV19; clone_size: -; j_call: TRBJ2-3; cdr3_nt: TGTGCCAGTAGTATAAGGGCTAGCGGGGGCACAGATACGCAGTATTTT; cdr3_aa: CASSIRASGGTDTQYF
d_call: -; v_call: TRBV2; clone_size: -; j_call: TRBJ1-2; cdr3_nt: TGTGCCAGCAGTGAAATGCGGGGGGGTGGCTACACCTTC; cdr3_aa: CASSEMRGGGYTF
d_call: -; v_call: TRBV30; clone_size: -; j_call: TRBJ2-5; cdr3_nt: TGTGCCTGGAGTGCAGAGACCCAGTACTTC; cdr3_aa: CAWSAETQYF
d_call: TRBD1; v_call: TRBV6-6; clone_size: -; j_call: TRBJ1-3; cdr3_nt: TGTGCCAGCAGTTACAGGGGACAGGGGGGAAACACCATATATTTT; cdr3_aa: CASSYRGQGGNTIYF
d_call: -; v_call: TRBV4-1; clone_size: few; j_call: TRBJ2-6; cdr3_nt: TGCGCCAGCAGCCAAGTCGGGAGTCCCAATGGGGCCAACGTCCTGACTTTC; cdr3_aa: CASSQVGSPNGANVLTF
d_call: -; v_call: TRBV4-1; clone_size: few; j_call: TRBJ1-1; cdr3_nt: TGCGCCAGCAGCCAGGTTCGACAGGACACTGAAGCTTTCTTT; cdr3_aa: CASSQVRQDTEAFF
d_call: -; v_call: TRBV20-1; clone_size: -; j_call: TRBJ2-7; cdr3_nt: TGCAGTGCGGAGGAGGGTGCTGAGCAGTACTTC; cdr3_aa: CSAEEGAEQYF
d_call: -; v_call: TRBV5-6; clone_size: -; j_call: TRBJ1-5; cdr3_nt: TGTGCCAGCAGCTTGCGACAGACTGTCAATCAGCCCCAGCATTTT; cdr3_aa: CASSLRQTVNQPQHF
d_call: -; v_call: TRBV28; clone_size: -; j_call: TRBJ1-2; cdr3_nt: TGTGCCAGCAGTGAGACAGGTTTGTCAAACTTCGGGCAGGCTAACTATGGCTACACCTTC; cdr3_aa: CASSETGLSNFGQANYGYTF
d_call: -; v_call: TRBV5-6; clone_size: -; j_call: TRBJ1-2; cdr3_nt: TGTGCCAGCAGCTTGGAGGGGAGGTTGGACTATGGCTACACCTTC; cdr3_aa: CASSLEGRLDYGYTF
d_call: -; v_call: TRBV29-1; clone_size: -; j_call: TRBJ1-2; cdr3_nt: TGCAGCGCCAAAAGGGTATTGTATGGCTACACCTTC; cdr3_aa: CSAKRVLYGYTF
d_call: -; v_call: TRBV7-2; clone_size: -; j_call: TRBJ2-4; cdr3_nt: TGTGCCAGCAGCTTAGGGTTTATTCAGTACTTC; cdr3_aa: CASSLGFIQYF
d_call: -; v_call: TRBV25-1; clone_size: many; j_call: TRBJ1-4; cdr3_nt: TGTGCCAGCAGCCCCCACTCTGTGGGGGAAAAACTGTTTTTT; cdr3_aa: CASSPHSVGEKLFF